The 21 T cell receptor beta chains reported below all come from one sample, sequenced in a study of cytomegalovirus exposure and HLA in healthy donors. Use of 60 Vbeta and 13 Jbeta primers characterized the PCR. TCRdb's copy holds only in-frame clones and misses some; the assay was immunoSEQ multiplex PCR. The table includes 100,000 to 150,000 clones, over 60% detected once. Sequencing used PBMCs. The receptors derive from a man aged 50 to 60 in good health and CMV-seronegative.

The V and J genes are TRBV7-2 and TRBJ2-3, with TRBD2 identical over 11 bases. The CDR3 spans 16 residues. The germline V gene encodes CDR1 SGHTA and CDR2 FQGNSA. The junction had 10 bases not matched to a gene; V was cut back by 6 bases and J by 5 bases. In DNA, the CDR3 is TGTGCCAGCAGTCCTACTAGCGGGGGCTTCAGAGATACGCAGTATTTT. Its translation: CASSPTSGGFRDTQYF.

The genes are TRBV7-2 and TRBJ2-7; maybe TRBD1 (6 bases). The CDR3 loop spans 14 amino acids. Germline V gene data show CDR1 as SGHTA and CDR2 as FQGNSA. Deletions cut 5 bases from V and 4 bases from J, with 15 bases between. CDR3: CASSRVGTQYEQYF. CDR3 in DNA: TGTGCCAGCAGCCGGGTCGGGACACAGTACGAGCAGTACTTC.

CDR3 amino acids: CASSLDRAGVYEQYF. The DNA of the CDR3 is TGTGCCAGCAGCTTGGATAGGGCAGGGGTGTACGAGCAGTACTTC. The chain carries TRBV5-4 and TRBJ2-7; D might be TRBD1 (6 bases). This CDR3 has 15 residues. Germline assignment: CDR1 SGHNT and CDR2 YYREEE (reference sequence). The V end lost 0 bases, the J end lost 4 bases, and 14 bases lay between the germline ends.

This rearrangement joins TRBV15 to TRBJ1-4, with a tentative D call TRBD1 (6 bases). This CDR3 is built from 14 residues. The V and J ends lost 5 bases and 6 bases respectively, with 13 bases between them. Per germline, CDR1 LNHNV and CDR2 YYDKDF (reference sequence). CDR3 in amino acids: CATSFDRRDEKLFF. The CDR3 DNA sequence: TGTGCCACCAGCTTTGACAGGAGAGATGAAAAACTGTTTTTT.

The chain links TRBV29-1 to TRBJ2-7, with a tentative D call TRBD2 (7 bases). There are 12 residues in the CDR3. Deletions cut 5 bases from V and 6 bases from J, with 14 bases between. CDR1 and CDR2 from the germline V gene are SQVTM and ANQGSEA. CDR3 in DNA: TGCAGCGTTAAGGGGGGGCCCCGCGAGCAGTACTTC. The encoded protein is CSVKGGPREQYF.

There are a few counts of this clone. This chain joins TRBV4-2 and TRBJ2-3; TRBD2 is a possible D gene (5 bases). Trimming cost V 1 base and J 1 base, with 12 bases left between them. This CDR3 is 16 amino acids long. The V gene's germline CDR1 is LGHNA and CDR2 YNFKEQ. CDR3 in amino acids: CASSQVVGSGTDTQYF. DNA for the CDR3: TGTGCCAGCAGCCAAGTCGTTGGTAGCGGCACAGATACGCAGTATTTT.

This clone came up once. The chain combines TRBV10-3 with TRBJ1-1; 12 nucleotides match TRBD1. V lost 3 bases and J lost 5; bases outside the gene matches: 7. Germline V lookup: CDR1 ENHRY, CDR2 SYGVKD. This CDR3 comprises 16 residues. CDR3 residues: CAISEGTGGAATEAFF. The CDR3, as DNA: TGTGCCATCAGTGAAGGGACAGGGGGCGCGGCTACTGAAGCTTTCTTT.

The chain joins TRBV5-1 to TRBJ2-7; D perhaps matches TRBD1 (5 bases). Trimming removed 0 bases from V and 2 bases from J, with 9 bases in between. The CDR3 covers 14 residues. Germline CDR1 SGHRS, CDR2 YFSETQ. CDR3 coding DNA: TGCGCCAGCAGCTTGGCAGAGACAGCCTACGAGCAGTACTTC. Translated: CASSLAETAYEQYF. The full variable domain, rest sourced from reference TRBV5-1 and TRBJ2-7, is KAGVTQTPRYLIKTRGQQVTLSCSPISGHRSVSWYQQTPGQGLQFLFEYFSETQRNKGNFPGRFSGRQFSNSRSEMNVSTLELGDSALYLCASSLAETAYEQYFGPGTRLTVT.

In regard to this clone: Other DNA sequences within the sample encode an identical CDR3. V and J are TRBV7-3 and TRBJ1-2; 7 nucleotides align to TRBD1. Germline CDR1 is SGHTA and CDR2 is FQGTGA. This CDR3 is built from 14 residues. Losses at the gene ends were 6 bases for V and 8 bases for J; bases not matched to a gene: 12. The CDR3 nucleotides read TGTGCCAGCAGTTCGTCAGGGGGTCAGGGCGGCTACACCTTC. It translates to CASSSSGGQGGYTF.

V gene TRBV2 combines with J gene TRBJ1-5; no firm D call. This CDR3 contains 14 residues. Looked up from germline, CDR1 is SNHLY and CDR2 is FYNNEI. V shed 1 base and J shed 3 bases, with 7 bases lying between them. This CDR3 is CASSEGLDNQPQHF. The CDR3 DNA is TGTGCCAGCAGTGAAGGACTCGACAATCAGCCCCAGCATTTT.

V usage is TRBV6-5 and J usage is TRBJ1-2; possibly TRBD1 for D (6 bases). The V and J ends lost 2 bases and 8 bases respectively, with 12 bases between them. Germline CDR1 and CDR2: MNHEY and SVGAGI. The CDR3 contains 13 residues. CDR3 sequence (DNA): TGTGCCAGCAGTTACGACAGGCACGGCGGCTACACCTTC. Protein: CASSYDRHGGYTF.

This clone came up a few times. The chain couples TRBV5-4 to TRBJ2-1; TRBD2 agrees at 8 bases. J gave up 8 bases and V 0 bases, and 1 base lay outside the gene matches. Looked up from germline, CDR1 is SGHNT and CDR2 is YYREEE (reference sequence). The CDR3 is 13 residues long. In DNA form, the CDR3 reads TGTGCCAGCAGCTTGGAAGCGGGGGATGAGCAGTTCTTC. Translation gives CASSLEAGDEQFF.

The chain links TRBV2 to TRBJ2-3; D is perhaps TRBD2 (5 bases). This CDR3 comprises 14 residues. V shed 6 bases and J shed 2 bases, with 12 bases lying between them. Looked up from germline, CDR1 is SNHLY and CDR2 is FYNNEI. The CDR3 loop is CASRRAINTDTQYF. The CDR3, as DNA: TGTGCCAGCAGGAGGGCGATCAACACAGATACGCAGTATTTT.

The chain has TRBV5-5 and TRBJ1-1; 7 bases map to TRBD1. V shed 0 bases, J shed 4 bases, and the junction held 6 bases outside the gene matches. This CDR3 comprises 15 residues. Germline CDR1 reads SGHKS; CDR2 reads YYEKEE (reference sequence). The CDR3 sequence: CASSLAGTVSTEAFF. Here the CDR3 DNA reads TGTGCCAGCAGCTTGGCCGGGACAGTGAGCACTGAAGCTTTCTTT.

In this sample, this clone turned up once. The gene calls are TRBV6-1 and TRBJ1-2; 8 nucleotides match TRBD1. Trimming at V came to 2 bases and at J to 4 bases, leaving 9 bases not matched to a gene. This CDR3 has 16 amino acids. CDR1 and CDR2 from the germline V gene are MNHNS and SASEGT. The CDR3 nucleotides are TGTGCCAGCAGTGAAAGTTGGTCAGGGGGCGTCTATGGCTACACCTTC. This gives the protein CASSESWSGGVYGYTF.

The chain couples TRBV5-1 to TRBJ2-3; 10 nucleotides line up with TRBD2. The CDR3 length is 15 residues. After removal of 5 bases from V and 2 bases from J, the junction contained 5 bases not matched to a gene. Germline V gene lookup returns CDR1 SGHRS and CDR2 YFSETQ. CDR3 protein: CASSISGGLTDTQYF. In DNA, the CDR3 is TGCGCCAGCAGTATTAGCGGGGGGCTCACAGATACGCAGTATTTT.

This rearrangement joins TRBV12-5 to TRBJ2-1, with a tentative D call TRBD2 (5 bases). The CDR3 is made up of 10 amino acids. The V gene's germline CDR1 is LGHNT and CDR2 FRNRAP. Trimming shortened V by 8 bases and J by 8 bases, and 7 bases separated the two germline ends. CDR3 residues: CASSGDEQFF. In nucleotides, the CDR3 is TGTGCTAGTAGCGGCGATGAGCAGTTCTTC.

CDR3 coding DNA: TGTGCCAGTAGTATGTCTTGGGAGACCGGGGAGCTGTTTTTT. Its protein is CASSMSWETGELFF. The V and J genes are TRBV19 and TRBJ2-2, with a weak D call TRBD2 (5 bases). This CDR3 has 14 amino acids. The germline gives CDR1 LNHDA, CDR2 SQIVND (reference sequence). Trimming took 3 bases from V and 5 from J, leaving 10 bases between them. The full variable domain, in which reference TRBV19 and TRBJ2-2 provide the parts outside the CDR3, is DGGITQSPKYLFRKEGQNVTLSCEQNLNHDAMYWYRQDPGQGLRLIYYSQIVNDFQKGDIAEGYSVSREKKESFPLTVTSAQKNPTAFYLCASSMSWETGELFFGEGSRLTVL.

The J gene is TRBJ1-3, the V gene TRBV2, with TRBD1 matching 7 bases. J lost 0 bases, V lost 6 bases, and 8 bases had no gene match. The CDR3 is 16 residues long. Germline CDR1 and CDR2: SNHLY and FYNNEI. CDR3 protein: CASRADRASSGNTIYF. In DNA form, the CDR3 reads TGTGCCAGCAGAGCAGACAGGGCCTCCTCTGGAAACACCATATATTTT.

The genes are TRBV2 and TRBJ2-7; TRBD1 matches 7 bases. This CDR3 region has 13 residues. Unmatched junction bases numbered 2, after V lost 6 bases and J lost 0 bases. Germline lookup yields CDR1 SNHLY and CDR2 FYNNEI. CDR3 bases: TGTGCCAGCAGGAGGGACAGCTCCTACGAGCAGTACGTC. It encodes CASRRDSSYEQYV.

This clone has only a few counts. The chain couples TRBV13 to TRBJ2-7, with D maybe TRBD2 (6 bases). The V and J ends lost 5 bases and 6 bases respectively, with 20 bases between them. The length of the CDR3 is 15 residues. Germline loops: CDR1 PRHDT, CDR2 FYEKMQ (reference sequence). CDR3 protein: CASSLKNSKAGEQYF. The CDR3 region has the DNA TGTGCCAGCAGCCTGAAGAATTCTAAAGCGGGCGAGCAGTACTTC.